A selection of T cell receptor beta chains follows, all from one sample in a study of identical twins. TCRdb passed the 5' RACE reads through MiXCR, listing each CDR3 protein once. The sample holds hundreds of thousands of distinct CDR3 sequences, approximately 6% seen once. The sequenced sample consisted of naive T cells sorted from blood. All receptors come from a young man in good health. The conserved cysteine and the conserved F or W are not part of the CDR3 here. Size is stated for part of the rows, as once, few or many counts, or as a class when the clone is expanded.

>TRBV28|TRBJ2-5|NA
ASSWVGTQY
>TRBV25-1|TRBJ2-3|many
ASSEYGGMSVPDTQY
>TRBV5-1|TRBJ2-1|NA
ASSLFTSGTSDEQF
>TRBV30|TRBJ1-1|NA
AWSPGRWAF
>TRBV27|TRBJ2-7|NA
ASSLKGLAGGYEQY
>TRBV10-3|TRBJ2-1|many
AISLQENEQF
>TRBV15|TRBJ2-3|many
ATSRDRKGSKY
>TRBV7-8|TRBJ2-3|few
ASSLEGLAGATDTQY
>TRBV30|TRBJ2-7|NA
ACRDRVFEQY
>TRBV28|TRBJ1-1|many
ASIRRWAGGTEAF
>TRBV7-2|TRBJ2-1|NA
ASRGGTGLGNEQF
>TRBV21-1|TRBJ1-5|few
ASSPQTDRGNQPQH
>TRBV6-4|TRBJ2-1|few
ASSELAGDYNEQF
>TRBV6-1|TRBJ2-1|few
ASSPYLGGNEQF
>TRBV20-1|TRBJ2-5|many
SARPTRRGQQETQY
>TRBV6-2/TRBV6-3|TRBJ2-7|few
ASSYSGQGRVSYEQY
>TRBV12-3/TRBV12-4|TRBJ2-4|many
ASSFRTSENIQY
>TRBV29-1|TRBJ2-1|NA
SVRVRASGRAGEQF
>TRBV12-3/TRBV12-4|TRBJ2-5|few
ASSLGVSQGQY
>TRBV20-1|TRBJ2-1|NA
SAVSGRALGNEQF
>TRBV28|TRBJ1-6|many
ASRDTRNSPLH
>TRBV4-2|TRBJ2-1|NA
ASSQDGPLAGGYNEQF
>TRBV28|TRBJ2-1|many
ASSTGGRGVYNEQF
>TRBV3-1|TRBJ1-2|NA
ASSQHQEGYGYT
>TRBV19|TRBJ2-2|NA
ASQLDPTGELF
>TRBV27|TRBJ1-2|NA
ASTKTGGPYGYT
>TRBV24-1|TRBJ2-7|many
ATSEGQVSSYEQY
>TRBV7-8|TRBJ2-1|NA
ASSLDRLAGVNEQF
>TRBV30|TRBJ2-7|many
AWTGRATYEQY
>TRBV20-1|TRBJ2-3|many
SARVLGPGQGSDTQY
>TRBV21-1|TRBJ1-1|many
ADGGTEAF
>TRBV7-2|TRBJ1-6|many
AGGTDSPLH
>TRBV7-9|TRBJ2-3|NA
ASSLEEYTDTQY
>TRBV5-5|TRBJ1-3|few
ASSLMGNTIY
>TRBV20-1|TRBJ2-3|many
SARTMRGTQDTQY
>TRBV6-2/TRBV6-3|TRBJ2-1|many
ASSSQQGNEQF
>TRBV5-6|TRBJ1-2|few
ASSPLLADSSYGYT
>TRBV20-1|TRBJ2-7|NA
SAQPLTQSSYEQY
>TRBV4-1|TRBJ1-4|NA
ASSQGGQTEKLF
>TRBV24-1|TRBJ2-1|few
ATSDRQNLYNEQF